This T cell receptor beta chain originates from a study of blood T cells in healthy people across ages. Overall study findings and caveats: Relative to aged donors, long-lived donors carried more naive CD4+ cells and displayed higher diversity.

There were healthy Caucasian individuals from Russia, aged about 6 to 95, serving as donors. Peripheral blood, 9.5 to 10 milliliters per donor, was collected. The authors isolated at least 6.5 million PBMCs per sample. At least ten counts were recorded for this clonotype. Its antigen is as yet unknown. Sample-barcoded 5' priming and a J-beta primer mix drove a second PCR of roughly 6 to 12 cycles. TCRdb processed the 5' RACE reads anew with MiXCR; each CDR3 protein has one entry. The sample yields roughly 650,000 distinct CDR3 sequences, about 34% seen once. The CDR3 sequence is 13 residues long. The germline V gene has CDR1 GTSNPN and CDR2 SVGIG (reference sequence). Germline trimming cut 7 bases from V and 5 bases from J; bases unmatched to any gene: 11.

The chain links TRBV30 to TRBJ2-7; 7 nucleotides match TRBD1. This clonotype was sampled from a woman older than 75 in good health. Sequencing was carried out using blood. The CDR3 region has the DNA TGTGCCTCCACCAAGACAGGGCACGACGAGCAGTACTTC. Its translation is CASTKTGHDEQYF. Together with reference TRBV30 and TRBJ2-7, the CDR3 gives the full variable domain: SQTIHQWPATLVQPVGSPLSLECTVEGTSNPNLYWYRQAAGRGLQLLFYSVGIGQISSEVPQNLSASRPQDRQFILSSKKLLLSDSGFYLCASTKTGHDEQYFGPGTRLTVT.